These T cell receptor beta chains were read from a single sample in a study of T-cell reconstitution after alpha-beta-depleted transplantation in children. In TCRdb, the PCR reads were re-called with MiXCR into one record per CDR3 protein. The data show some 590,000 distinct CDR3 sequences, with roughly 10% seen just once and roughly 3.9% held by the top ten. Specimen: PBMCs from the stem cell graft donor, collected from the stem cell graft. These receptors came from a human donor who donated a stem cell graft to a child with acute myeloid leukemia. Both conserved end residues are part of each CDR3. The D gene is left open where the match is weak. A clone size is listed for some rows: how often the clone was seen (once, few, many), or a class if it is expanded.

V gene: TRBV7-2; D gene: NA; J gene: TRBJ2-1; clone size: many; CDR3 protein: CASSLPDYNEQFF; CDR3 DNA: TGTGCCAGCAGCTTACCGGACTACAATGAGCAGTTCTTC
V gene: TRBV5-1; D gene: NA; J gene: TRBJ2-1; clone size: few; CDR3 protein: CASSLVAVGNEQFF; CDR3 DNA: TGCGCCAGCAGCTTGGTAGCGGTAGGCAATGAGCAGTTCTTC
V gene: TRBV4-3; D gene: NA; J gene: TRBJ1-4; clone size: few; CDR3 protein: CASSQASVVANEKLFF; CDR3 DNA: TGCGCCAGCAGCCAAGCCAGCGTGGTTGCTAATGAAAAACTGTTTTTT
V gene: TRBV15; D gene: NA; J gene: TRBJ1-1; clone size: many; CDR3 protein: CATSRDKGMNTEAFF; CDR3 DNA: TGTGCCACCAGCAGAGATAAGGGAATGAACACTGAAGCTTTCTTT
V gene: TRBV24-1; D gene: NA; J gene: TRBJ2-1; clone size: few; CDR3 protein: CATSDLAGANNEQFF; CDR3 DNA: TGTGCCACCAGTGATTTGGCAGGGGCTAACAATGAGCAGTTCTTC
V gene: TRBV15; D gene: NA; J gene: TRBJ1-4; clone size: NA; CDR3 protein: CATSRDLQGKEKLFF; CDR3 DNA: TGTGCCACCAGCAGAGATCTCCAGGGGAAGGAAAAACTGTTTTTT
V gene: TRBV7-2; D gene: TRBD2; J gene: TRBJ2-3; clone size: once; CDR3 protein: CASSLASRAGGADTQYF; CDR3 DNA: TGTGCCAGCAGCTTAGCGTCACGAGCGGGAGGGGCAGATACGCAGTATTTT
V gene: TRBV4-2; D gene: NA; J gene: TRBJ1-3; clone size: many; CDR3 protein: CASSQGLSSGNTIYF; CDR3 DNA: TGTGCCAGCAGCCAAGGACTGTCGTCTGGAAACACCATATATTTT
V gene: TRBV30; D gene: NA; J gene: TRBJ1-5; clone size: NA; CDR3 protein: CAWAPGLDQPQHF; CDR3 DNA: TGTGCCTGGGCCCCGGGTCTCGATCAGCCCCAGCATTTT
V gene: TRBV14; D gene: TRBD2; J gene: TRBJ2-3; clone size: many; CDR3 protein: CASNQGTTNTDTQYF; CDR3 DNA: TGTGCCAGCAATCAAGGGACTACAAACACAGATACGCAGTATTTT
V gene: TRBV20-1; D gene: NA; J gene: TRBJ2-1; clone size: NA; CDR3 protein: CSAEAGSTMMQFF; CDR3 DNA: TGCAGTGCTGAGGCGGGGAGTACAATGATGCAGTTCTTC
V gene: TRBV5-1; D gene: TRBD2; J gene: TRBJ2-3; clone size: few; CDR3 protein: CASTWRLAGVSDTQYF; CDR3 DNA: TGCGCCAGCACCTGGAGGCTAGCGGGAGTGTCAGATACGCAGTATTTT
V gene: TRBV3-1; D gene: NA; J gene: TRBJ1-2; clone size: few; CDR3 protein: CASSLERGDGYTF; CDR3 DNA: TGTGCCAGCAGCCTAGAAAGAGGGGATGGCTACACCTTC
V gene: TRBV15; D gene: TRBD1; J gene: TRBJ2-7; clone size: many; CDR3 protein: CATSSQTGYEQYF; CDR3 DNA: TGTGCCACCAGCAGCCAGACAGGGTACGAGCAGTACTTC
V gene: TRBV10-3; D gene: TRBD1; J gene: TRBJ2-7; clone size: many; CDR3 protein: CAIMDRQGVGYEQYF; CDR3 DNA: TGTGCCATCATGGACCGACAGGGCGTTGGGTACGAGCAGTACTTC
V gene: TRBV2; D gene: TRBD1; J gene: TRBJ2-1; clone size: few; CDR3 protein: CASRQGSHNEQFF; CDR3 DNA: TGTGCCAGCCGACAGGGGTCCCACAATGAGCAGTTCTTC
V gene: TRBV7-2; D gene: NA; J gene: TRBJ1-6; clone size: few; CDR3 protein: CASSPVGGPINSPLHF; CDR3 DNA: TGTGCCAGCAGCCCCGTGGGGGGACCGATTAATTCACCCCTCCACTTT
V gene: TRBV20-1; D gene: NA; J gene: TRBJ2-5; clone size: few; CDR3 protein: CSARVGSLEETQYF; CDR3 DNA: TGCAGTGCTAGAGTAGGCAGCCTGGAAGAGACCCAGTACTTC
V gene: TRBV6-6; D gene: NA; J gene: TRBJ1-1; clone size: NA; CDR3 protein: CASNAQGNLNTEAFF; CDR3 DNA: TGTGCCAGCAACGCGCAGGGGAACTTAAACACTGAAGCTTTCTTT
V gene: TRBV6-2/TRBV6-3; D gene: NA; J gene: TRBJ1-3; clone size: NA; CDR3 protein: CASKTRDTSGNTIYF; CDR3 DNA: TGTGCCAGCAAAACCCGGGACACCTCTGGAAACACCATATATTTT
V gene: TRBV20-1; D gene: TRBD2; J gene: TRBJ2-7; clone size: NA; CDR3 protein: CSARAPALAGPSYEQYF; CDR3 DNA: TGCAGTGCTAGAGCTCCCGCACTAGCGGGCCCTTCCTACGAGCAGTACTTC
V gene: TRBV5-1; D gene: TRBD2; J gene: TRBJ2-1; clone size: NA; CDR3 protein: CASRRAAGGGVYNEQFF; CDR3 DNA: TGCGCCAGCAGACGGGCTGCGGGAGGGGGTGTCTACAATGAGCAGTTCTTC
V gene: TRBV12-3/TRBV12-4; D gene: NA; J gene: TRBJ1-3; clone size: many; CDR3 protein: CASSPGSRSGNTIYF; CDR3 DNA: TGTGCCAGCAGTCCCGGGAGTCGATCTGGAAACACCATATATTTT
V gene: TRBV20-1; D gene: NA; J gene: TRBJ1-3; clone size: NA; CDR3 protein: CSARFKGHSGNTIYF; CDR3 DNA: TGCAGTGCTAGGTTCAAGGGCCACTCTGGAAACACCATATATTTT
V gene: TRBV7-9; D gene: TRBD1; J gene: TRBJ2-7; clone size: NA; CDR3 protein: CASSEYRGSEQYF; CDR3 DNA: TGTGCCAGCAGCGAATACAGGGGCTCCGAGCAGTACTTC
V gene: TRBV12-5; D gene: TRBD2; J gene: TRBJ2-3; clone size: NA; CDR3 protein: CASGLGLAGNTDTQYF; CDR3 DNA: TGTGCTAGTGGTTTGGGGCTAGCGGGGAACACAGATACGCAGTATTTT
V gene: TRBV6-2/TRBV6-3; D gene: TRBD2; J gene: TRBJ2-5; clone size: few; CDR3 protein: CATLAGGVTETQYF; CDR3 DNA: TGTGCCACACTAGCGGGAGGAGTAACAGAGACCCAGTACTTC
V gene: TRBV20-1; D gene: TRBD1; J gene: TRBJ1-5; clone size: NA; CDR3 protein: CSARDIGQGRSQPQHF; CDR3 DNA: TGCAGTGCTAGAGATATTGGACAGGGGCGCAGTCAGCCCCAGCATTTT
V gene: TRBV12-3/TRBV12-4; D gene: NA; J gene: TRBJ2-1; clone size: few; CDR3 protein: CASSPFDEQFF; CDR3 DNA: TGTGCCAGCAGCCCCTTCGATGAGCAGTTCTTC
V gene: TRBV10-3; D gene: NA; J gene: TRBJ2-1; clone size: many; CDR3 protein: CAILQVDEQFF; CDR3 DNA: TGTGCCATCCTGCAAGTCGATGAGCAGTTCTTC
V gene: TRBV24-1; D gene: NA; J gene: TRBJ2-6; clone size: NA; CDR3 protein: CATIPRQSLPGANVLTF; CDR3 DNA: TGTGCCACCATTCCAAGACAGTCCTTGCCTGGGGCCAACGTCCTGACTTTC
V gene: TRBV20-1; D gene: NA; J gene: TRBJ1-2; clone size: few; CDR3 protein: CSASPLALGRVNSGYTF; CDR3 DNA: TGCAGTGCTAGCCCCCTCGCCCTAGGCAGGGTAAATTCTGGCTACACCTTC
V gene: TRBV10-3; D gene: TRBD2; J gene: TRBJ2-1; clone size: few; CDR3 protein: CAISVSSGSNEQFF; CDR3 DNA: TGTGCCATCAGTGTCTCTAGCGGGAGTAATGAGCAGTTCTTC
V gene: TRBV6-2/TRBV6-3; D gene: NA; J gene: TRBJ1-2; clone size: NA; CDR3 protein: CASSYSPGIGYTF; CDR3 DNA: TGTGCCAGCAGTTACTCGCCAGGGATTGGCTACACCTTC
V gene: TRBV6-2/TRBV6-3; D gene: NA; J gene: TRBJ2-1; clone size: many; CDR3 protein: CASSRSRGYEQFF; CDR3 DNA: TGTGCCAGCAGTCGTTCTCGGGGGTATGAGCAGTTCTTC
V gene: TRBV20-1; D gene: TRBD2; J gene: TRBJ2-7; clone size: many; CDR3 protein: CSATTQTSGRYEQYF; CDR3 DNA: TGCAGTGCCACAACGCAGACTAGCGGGAGATACGAGCAGTACTTC
V gene: TRBV4-2; D gene: TRBD2; J gene: TRBJ2-1; clone size: few; CDR3 protein: CASSQDAGGPPYNEQFF; CDR3 DNA: TGTGCCAGCAGCCAAGATGCGGGAGGGCCCCCTTACAATGAGCAGTTCTTC
V gene: TRBV9; D gene: TRBD2; J gene: TRBJ2-1; clone size: NA; CDR3 protein: CASSLGTSGRASYNEQFF; CDR3 DNA: TGTGCCAGCAGCCTCGGGACTAGCGGGAGGGCGTCCTACAATGAGCAGTTCTTC
V gene: TRBV7-2; D gene: NA; J gene: TRBJ2-3; clone size: NA; CDR3 protein: CASSLVQGLRGTDTQYF; CDR3 DNA: TGTGCCAGCAGCTTAGTACAGGGACTCAGGGGCACAGATACGCAGTATTTT
V gene: TRBV10-3; D gene: NA; J gene: TRBJ1-2; clone size: many; CDR3 protein: CAISGTPPNYGYTF; CDR3 DNA: TGTGCCATCAGTGGGACACCTCCTAACTATGGCTACACCTTC
V gene: TRBV5-1; D gene: NA; J gene: TRBJ1-1; clone size: NA; CDR3 protein: CASSSSSRAGTEAFF; CDR3 DNA: TGCGCCAGCAGCTCCAGCAGCAGGGCGGGGACTGAAGCTTTCTTT
V gene: TRBV20-1; D gene: NA; J gene: TRBJ2-5; clone size: few; CDR3 protein: CSARDNRGWGETQYF; CDR3 DNA: TGCAGTGCTAGAGATAATAGAGGGTGGGGAGAGACCCAGTACTTC
V gene: TRBV7-2; D gene: NA; J gene: TRBJ2-7; clone size: many; CDR3 protein: CASSLAGVGYEQYF; CDR3 DNA: TGTGCCAGCAGTTTAGCAGGGGTCGGCTACGAGCAGTACTTC
V gene: TRBV20-1; D gene: NA; J gene: TRBJ2-5; clone size: many; CDR3 protein: CSATRAVGETQYF; CDR3 DNA: TGCAGTGCTACCCGGGCTGTCGGGGAGACCCAGTACTTC
V gene: TRBV7-3; D gene: NA; J gene: TRBJ2-3; clone size: once; CDR3 protein: CASSSPSEKSGTDTQYF; CDR3 DNA: TGTGCCAGCAGCTCTCCTAGCGAGAAATCGGGCACAGATACGCAGTATTTT
V gene: TRBV15; D gene: TRBD1; J gene: TRBJ1-4; clone size: many; CDR3 protein: CATMGQGVQKLFF; CDR3 DNA: TGTGCCACCATGGGACAGGGGGTTCAAAAACTGTTTTTT
V gene: TRBV28; D gene: TRBD1; J gene: TRBJ2-7; clone size: few; CDR3 protein: CASSFPGRGLARALLEQYF; CDR3 DNA: TGTGCCAGCAGTTTCCCCGGCAGGGGGCTCGCGAGGGCCCTCCTCGAGCAGTACTTC
V gene: TRBV7-3; D gene: TRBD2; J gene: TRBJ2-1; clone size: many; CDR3 protein: CASSRTSGYNEQFF; CDR3 DNA: TGTGCCAGCAGCCGGACTAGCGGTTACAATGAGCAGTTCTTC
V gene: TRBV5-6; D gene: NA; J gene: TRBJ2-1; clone size: large; CDR3 protein: CASSWRSGEQFF; CDR3 DNA: TGTGCCAGCAGCTGGAGGTCCGGCGAGCAGTTCTTC
V gene: TRBV29-1; D gene: TRBD1; J gene: TRBJ1-6; clone size: many; CDR3 protein: CSVGDSYNSPLHF; CDR3 DNA: TGCAGCGTTGGGGACAGTTATAATTCACCCCTCCACTTT
V gene: TRBV20-1; D gene: TRBD2; J gene: TRBJ2-1; clone size: few; CDR3 protein: CSARLAGVLGQFF; CDR3 DNA: TGCAGTGCCCGACTAGCGGGAGTCCTTGGGCAGTTCTTC
V gene: TRBV4-3; D gene: NA; J gene: TRBJ2-1; clone size: many; CDR3 protein: CASSQDWDWGNEQFF; CDR3 DNA: TGCGCCAGCAGCCAAGATTGGGACTGGGGCAATGAGCAGTTCTTC
V gene: TRBV29-1; D gene: TRBD1; J gene: TRBJ2-7; clone size: NA; CDR3 protein: CSVERTGSHEQYF; CDR3 DNA: TGCAGCGTTGAAAGGACAGGGTCCCACGAGCAGTACTTC